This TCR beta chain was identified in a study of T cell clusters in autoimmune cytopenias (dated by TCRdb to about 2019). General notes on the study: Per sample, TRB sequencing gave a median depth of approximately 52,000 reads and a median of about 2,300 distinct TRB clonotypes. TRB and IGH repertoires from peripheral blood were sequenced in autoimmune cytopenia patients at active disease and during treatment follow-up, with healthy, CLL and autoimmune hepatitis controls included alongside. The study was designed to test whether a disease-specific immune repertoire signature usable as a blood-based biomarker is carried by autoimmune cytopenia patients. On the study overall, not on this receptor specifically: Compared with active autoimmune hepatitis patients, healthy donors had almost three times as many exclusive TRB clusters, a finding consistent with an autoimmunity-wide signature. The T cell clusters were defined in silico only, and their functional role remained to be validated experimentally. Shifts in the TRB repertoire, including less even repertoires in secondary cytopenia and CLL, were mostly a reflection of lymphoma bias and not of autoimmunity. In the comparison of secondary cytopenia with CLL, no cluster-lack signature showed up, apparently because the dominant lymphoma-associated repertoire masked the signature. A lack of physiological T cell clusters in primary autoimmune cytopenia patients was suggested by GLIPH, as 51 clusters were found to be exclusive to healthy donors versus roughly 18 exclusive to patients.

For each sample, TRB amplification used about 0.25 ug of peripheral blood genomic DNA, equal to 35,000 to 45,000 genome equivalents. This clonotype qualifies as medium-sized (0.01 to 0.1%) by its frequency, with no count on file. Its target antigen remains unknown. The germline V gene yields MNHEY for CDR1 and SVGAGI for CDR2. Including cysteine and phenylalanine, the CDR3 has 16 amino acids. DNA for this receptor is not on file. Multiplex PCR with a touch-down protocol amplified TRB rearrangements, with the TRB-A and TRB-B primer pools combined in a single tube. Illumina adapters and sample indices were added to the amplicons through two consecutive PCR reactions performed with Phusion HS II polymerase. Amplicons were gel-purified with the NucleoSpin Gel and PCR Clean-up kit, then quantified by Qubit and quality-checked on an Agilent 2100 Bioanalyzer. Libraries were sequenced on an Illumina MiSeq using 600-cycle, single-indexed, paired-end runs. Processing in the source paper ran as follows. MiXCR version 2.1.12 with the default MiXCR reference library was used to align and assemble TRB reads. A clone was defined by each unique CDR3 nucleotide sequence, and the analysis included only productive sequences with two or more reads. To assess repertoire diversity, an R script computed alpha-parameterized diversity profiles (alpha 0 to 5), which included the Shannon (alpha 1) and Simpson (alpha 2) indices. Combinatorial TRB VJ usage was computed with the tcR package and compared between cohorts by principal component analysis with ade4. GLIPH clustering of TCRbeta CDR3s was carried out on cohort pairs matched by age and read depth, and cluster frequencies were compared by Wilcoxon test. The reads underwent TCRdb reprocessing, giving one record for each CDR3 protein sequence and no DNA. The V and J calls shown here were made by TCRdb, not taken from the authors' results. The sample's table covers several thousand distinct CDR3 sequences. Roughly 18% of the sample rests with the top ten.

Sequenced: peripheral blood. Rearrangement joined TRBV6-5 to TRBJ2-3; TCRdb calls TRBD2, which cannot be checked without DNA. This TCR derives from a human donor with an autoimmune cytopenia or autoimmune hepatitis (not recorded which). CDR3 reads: CASSYSGLVYTDTQYF.